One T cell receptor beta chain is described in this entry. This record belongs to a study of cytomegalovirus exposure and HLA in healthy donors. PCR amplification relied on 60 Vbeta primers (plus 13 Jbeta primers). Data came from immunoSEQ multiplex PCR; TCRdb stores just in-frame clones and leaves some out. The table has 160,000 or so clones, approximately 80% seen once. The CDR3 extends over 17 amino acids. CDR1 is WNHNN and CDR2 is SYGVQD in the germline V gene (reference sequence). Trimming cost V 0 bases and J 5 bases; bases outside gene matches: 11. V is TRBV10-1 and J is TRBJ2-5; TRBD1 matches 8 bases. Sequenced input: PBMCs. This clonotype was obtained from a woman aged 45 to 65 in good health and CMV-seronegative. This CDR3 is CASSESSRGRGLETQYF. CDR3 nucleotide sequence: TGCGCCAGCAGTGAGTCTAGCAGGGGGCGCGGGTTGGAGACCCAGTACTTC.